The T cell receptor (beta chain) under discussion was sequenced for a study of T cell clones after liver transplantation. Judged by abundance, this clone is medium-sized. CD3+CD4+ and CD3+CD8+ cells were FACS-sorted from thawed unstimulated PBMCs. Assay: immunoSEQ multiplex PCR; the TCRdb copy retains only in-frame clones and omits some. The sample yields about 75,000 clones, 80% to 90% seen once. This CDR3 has 14 residues. V lost 6 bases and J lost 5, with 13 bases in between. Germline V CDR1 and CDR2: MDHEN, SYDVKM. This TCR was recovered from a human patient who received a liver transplant. Some T cells may have originated in the graft donor. The material sequenced was CD4+ T cells from blood, taken roughly 48 months after liver transplant. The chain joins TRBV28 to TRBJ1-4; D perhaps matches TRBD1 (5 bases). CDR3 residues: CASRKQEGNEKLFF. The CDR3 nucleotides are TGTGCCAGCAGAAAACAGGAGGGGAATGAAAAACTGTTTTTT. Complete variable domain (other parts from reference TRBV28 and TRBJ1-4): DVKVTQSSRYLVKRTGEKVFLECVQDMDHENMFWYRQDPGLGLRLIYFSYDVKMKEKGDIPEGYSVSREKKERFSLILESASTNQTSMYLCASRKQEGNEKLFFGSGTQLSVL.